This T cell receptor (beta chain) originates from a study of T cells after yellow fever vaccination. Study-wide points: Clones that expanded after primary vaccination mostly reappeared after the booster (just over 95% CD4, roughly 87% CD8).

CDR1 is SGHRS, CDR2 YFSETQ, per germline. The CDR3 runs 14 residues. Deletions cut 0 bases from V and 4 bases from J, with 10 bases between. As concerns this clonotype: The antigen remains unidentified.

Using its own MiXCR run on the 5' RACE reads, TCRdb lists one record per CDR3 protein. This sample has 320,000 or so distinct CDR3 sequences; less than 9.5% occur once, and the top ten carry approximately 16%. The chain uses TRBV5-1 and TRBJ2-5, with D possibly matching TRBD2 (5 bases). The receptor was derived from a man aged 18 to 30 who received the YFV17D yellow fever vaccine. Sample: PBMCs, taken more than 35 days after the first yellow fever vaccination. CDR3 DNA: TGCGCCAGCAGCTTGGCCAAAGCGGCAGAGACCCAGTACTTC. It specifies CASSLAKAAETQYF.